This T cell receptor beta chain was sequenced in a study of blood T cell repertoires in COVID-19. Assignments of participants to cohorts depended upon their own reported clinical history. Authors' processing steps: Estimation of nucleated cell counts relied on the amplification of reference gene primers. The data were produced by immunoSEQ multiplex PCR, yet TCRdb's version contains in-frame clones alone and is incomplete. The V and J calls and clone size were taken over from that table, and D and trimming were inferred from the DNA. The sample yields about 170,000 clones, about 84% seen once. The sequenced sample consisted of PBMCs or T cells enriched from blood (not recorded which). The clonotype originates from a man aged 45 to 65 who had recovered from COVID-19.

The CDR3 loop is CASKGQAVAGELFF. As DNA, the CDR3 is TGCGCCAGCAAGGGACAGGCAGTGGCCGGGGAGCTGTTTTTT. This chain uses TRBV5-1 with TRBJ2-2; 8 bases fit TRBD1. The CDR3 has 14 residues. Unmatched junction bases numbered 7, after V lost 6 bases and J lost 6 bases. Germline CDR1 reads SGHRS; CDR2 reads YFSETQ.